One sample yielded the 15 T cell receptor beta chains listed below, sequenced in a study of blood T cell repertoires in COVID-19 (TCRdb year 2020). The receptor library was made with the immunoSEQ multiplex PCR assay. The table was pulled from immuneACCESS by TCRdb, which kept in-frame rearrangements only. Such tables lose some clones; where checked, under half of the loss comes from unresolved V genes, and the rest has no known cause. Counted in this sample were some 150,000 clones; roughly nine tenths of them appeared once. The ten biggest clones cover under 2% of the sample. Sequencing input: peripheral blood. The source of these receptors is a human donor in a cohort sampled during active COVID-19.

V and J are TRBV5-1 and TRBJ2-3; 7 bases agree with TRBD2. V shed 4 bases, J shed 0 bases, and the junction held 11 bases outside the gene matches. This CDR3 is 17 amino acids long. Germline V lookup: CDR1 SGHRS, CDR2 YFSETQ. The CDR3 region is CASSPNRGDPSTDTQYF. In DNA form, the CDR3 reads TGCGCCAGCAGCCCTAATCGGGGGGATCCTAGCACAGATACGCAGTATTTT.

The CDR3 is CASSERVRTPLGEQFF. CDR3 sequence (DNA): TGTGCCAGCAGTGAAAGGGTAAGGACACCTCTCGGTGAGCAGTTCTTC. V gene TRBV2 combines with J gene TRBJ2-1; perhaps TRBD1 as D (5 bases). The germline V gene has CDR1 SNHLY and CDR2 FYNNEI. The CDR3 runs to 16 residues. Trimming pared 2 bases from V and 9 bases from J, leaving 20 bases between.

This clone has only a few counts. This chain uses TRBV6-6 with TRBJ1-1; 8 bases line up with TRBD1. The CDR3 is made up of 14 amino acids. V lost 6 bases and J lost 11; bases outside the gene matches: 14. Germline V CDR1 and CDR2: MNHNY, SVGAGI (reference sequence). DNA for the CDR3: TGTGCCAGCAGGGAGACAGGGGCGCGGGGGAACGCTTTCTTT. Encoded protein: CASRETGARGNAFF.

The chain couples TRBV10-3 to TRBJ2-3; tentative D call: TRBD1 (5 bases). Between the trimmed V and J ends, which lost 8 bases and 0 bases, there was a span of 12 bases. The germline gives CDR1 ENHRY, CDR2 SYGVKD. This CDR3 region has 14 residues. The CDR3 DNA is TGTGCCATCGGTGGGGCTACTAGCACAGATACGCAGTATTTT. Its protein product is CAIGGATSTDTQYF.

The CDR3 region has the DNA TGTGCCAGTAGTAGGGACAGAAACTATGGCTACACCTTC. It encodes CASSRDRNYGYTF. This rearrangement joins TRBV19 to TRBJ1-2, with 7 nucleotides matching TRBD1. Trimming at V came to 4 bases and at J to 2 bases, leaving 1 base not matched to a gene. The CDR3 totals 13 residues. Germline V lookup: CDR1 LNHDA, CDR2 SQIVND (reference sequence). Complete variable domain (other parts from reference TRBV19 and TRBJ1-2): DGGITQSPKYLFRKEGQNVTLSCEQNLNHDAMYWYRQDPGQGLRLIYYSQIVNDFQKGDIAEGYSVSREKKESFPLTVTSAQKNPTAFYLCASSRDRNYGYTFGSGTRLTVV.

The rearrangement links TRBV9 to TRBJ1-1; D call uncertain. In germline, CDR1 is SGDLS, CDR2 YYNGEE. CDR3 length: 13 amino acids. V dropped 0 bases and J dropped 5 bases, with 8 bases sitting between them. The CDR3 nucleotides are TGTGCCAGCAGCGTAGCCGGGAAAACTGAAGCTTTCTTT. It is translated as CASSVAGKTEAFF.

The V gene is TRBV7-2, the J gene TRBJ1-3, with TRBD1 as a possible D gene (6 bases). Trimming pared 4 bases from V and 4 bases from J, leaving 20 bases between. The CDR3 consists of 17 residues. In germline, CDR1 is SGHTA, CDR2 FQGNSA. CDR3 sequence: CASSSAHRASKGNTIYF. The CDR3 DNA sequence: TGTGCCAGCAGCTCAGCCCACAGGGCGTCAAAGGGAAACACCATATATTTT.

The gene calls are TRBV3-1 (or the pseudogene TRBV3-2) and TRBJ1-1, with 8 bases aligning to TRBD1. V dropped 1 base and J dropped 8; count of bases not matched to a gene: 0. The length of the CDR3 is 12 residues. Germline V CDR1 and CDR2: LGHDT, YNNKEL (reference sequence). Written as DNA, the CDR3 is TGTGCCAGCAGCCAAGGACAGGGGGAAGCTTTCTTT. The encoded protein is CASSQGQGEAFF.

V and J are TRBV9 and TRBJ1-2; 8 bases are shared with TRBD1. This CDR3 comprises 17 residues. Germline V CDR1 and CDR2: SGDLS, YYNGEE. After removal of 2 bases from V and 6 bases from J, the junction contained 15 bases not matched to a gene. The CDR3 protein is CASSVGNQGALRNGYTF. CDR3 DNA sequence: TGTGCCAGCAGCGTGGGGAATCAGGGGGCGTTAAGAAATGGCTACACCTTC.

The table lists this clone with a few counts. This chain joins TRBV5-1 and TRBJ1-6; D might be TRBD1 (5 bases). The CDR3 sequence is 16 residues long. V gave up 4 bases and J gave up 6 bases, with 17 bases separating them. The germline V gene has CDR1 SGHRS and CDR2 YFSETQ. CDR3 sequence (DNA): TGCGCCAGCAGCCCGTCCGGGGGAGAGAGTAATTCACCCCTCCACTTT. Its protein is CASSPSGGESNSPLHF.

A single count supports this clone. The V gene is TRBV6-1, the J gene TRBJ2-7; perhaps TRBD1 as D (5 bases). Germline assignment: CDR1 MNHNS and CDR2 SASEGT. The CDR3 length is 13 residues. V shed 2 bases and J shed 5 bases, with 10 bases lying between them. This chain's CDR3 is CASSETTGNEQYF. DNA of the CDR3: TGTGCCAGCAGTGAAACAACAGGTAACGAGCAGTACTTC.

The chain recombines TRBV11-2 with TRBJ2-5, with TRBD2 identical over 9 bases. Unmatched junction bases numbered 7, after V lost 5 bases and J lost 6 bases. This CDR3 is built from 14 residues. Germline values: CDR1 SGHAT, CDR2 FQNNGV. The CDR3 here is CASSIGREGKTQYF. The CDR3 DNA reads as TGTGCCAGCAGCATAGGGCGGGAGGGAAAGACCCAGTACTTC. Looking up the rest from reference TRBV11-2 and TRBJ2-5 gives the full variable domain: EAGVAQSPRYKIIEKRQSVAFWCNPISGHATLYWYQQILGQGPKLLIQFQNNGVVDDSQLPKDRFSAERLKGVDSTLKIQPAKLEDSAVYLCASSIGREGKTQYFGPGTRLLVL.

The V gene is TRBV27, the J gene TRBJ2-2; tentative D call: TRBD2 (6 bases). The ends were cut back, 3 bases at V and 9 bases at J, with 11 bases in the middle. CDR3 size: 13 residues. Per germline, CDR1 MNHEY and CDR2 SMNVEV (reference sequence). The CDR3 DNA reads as TGTGCCAGCAGTTTGTCCACTAGCCGGGAGCTGTTTTTT. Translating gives CASSLSTSRELFF.

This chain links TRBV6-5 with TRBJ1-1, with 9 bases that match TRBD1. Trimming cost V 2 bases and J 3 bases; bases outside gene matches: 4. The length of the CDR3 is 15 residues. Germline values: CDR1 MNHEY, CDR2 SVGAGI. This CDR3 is CASSYVTGGDTEAFF. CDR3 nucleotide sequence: TGTGCCAGCAGTTACGTGACAGGGGGGGACACTGAAGCTTTCTTT.

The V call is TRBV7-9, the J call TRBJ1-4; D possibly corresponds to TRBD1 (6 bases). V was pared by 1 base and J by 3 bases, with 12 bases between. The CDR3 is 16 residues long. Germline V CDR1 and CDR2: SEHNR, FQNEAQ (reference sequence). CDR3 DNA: TGTGCCAGCAGCTTAGTACAGGGTAAAGCTAATGAAAAACTGTTTTTT. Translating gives CASSLVQGKANEKLFF.